Listed below are T cell receptor beta chains from one sample, sequenced in a study of siplizumab effects on memory and regulatory T cells. Using immunoSEQ multiplex PCR, the repertoire was profiled, and TCRdb retains in-frame clones only, with some absent. The data show 70,000 to 95,000 clones, 93% seen once. Sequenced material: CD8+ T cells sorted from blood. The source of these receptors is a human donor in good health. The CDR3 runs from the conserved cysteine through the conserved F or W. A D gene is named only where the DNA matches it firmly. Only part of the rows carry a size: once, few, many, or a class if the clone is expanded.

j_call,clone_size,v_call,cdr3_length,d_call,cdr3_aa,cdr3_nt
TRBJ1-5,-,TRBV21-1,18,-,CASSKDFSGLYLDQPQHF,TGTGCCAGCAGCAAAGACTTTAGTGGATTATATCTCGATCAGCCCCAGCATTTT
TRBJ1-5,-,TRBV27,13,-,CASSFESNQPQHF,TGTGCCAGCAGTTTTGAGAGCAATCAGCCCCAGCATTTT
TRBJ2-1,once,TRBV7-9,15,TRBD2,CATLSGASGTNEQFF,TGTGCCACCCTAAGCGGGGCTAGCGGGACGAATGAGCAGTTCTTC
TRBJ2-1,-,TRBV7-6,16,TRBD1,CASSPREGARYNEQFF,TGTGCCAGCAGCCCCCGTGAGGGGGCGCGCTACAATGAGCAGTTCTTC
TRBJ1-5,-,TRBV9,15,TRBD1,CASSGTGVSNQPQHF,TGTGCCAGCAGCGGAACAGGGGTTAGCAATCAGCCCCAGCATTTT
TRBJ2-3,-,TRBV6-7,16,-,CASSPWGERTTDTQYF,TGTGCCAGCAGTCCCTGGGGAGAGAGAACCACAGATACGCAGTATTTT
TRBJ2-1,-,TRBV9,18,-,CASSVGDQGRDLYNEQFF,TGTGCCAGCAGCGTAGGAGATCAGGGCAGGGACCTTTACAATGAGCAGTTCTTC
TRBJ2-1,-,TRBV27,12,TRBD2,CASSLSAGVLFF,TGTGCCAGCAGTTTATCGGCGGGGGTGCTGTTCTTC
TRBJ2-1,-,TRBV7-9,16,-,CASSLGLGRWANEQFF,TGTGCCAGCAGCCTTGGTTTGGGCAGGTGGGCGAATGAGCAGTTCTTC
TRBJ1-1,-,TRBV9,13,-,CASTHGGAGEAFF,TGTGCCAGCACCCACGGGGGGGCGGGTGAAGCTTTCTTT
TRBJ2-3,-,TRBV27,15,TRBD2,CASSFLAGAVDTQYF,TGTGCCAGCAGTTTTTTAGCGGGAGCGGTAGATACGCAGTATTTT
TRBJ2-7,once,TRBV27,13,-,CASSLGGSYEQYF,TGTGCCAGCAGTTTAGGGGGCTCCTACGAGCAGTACTTC
TRBJ1-1,-,TRBV6-4,13,-,CASSPGANTEAFF,TGTGCCAGCAGTCCAGGGGCGAACACTGAAGCTTTCTTT
TRBJ1-1,-,TRBV6-6,15,-,CASRGLSNMNTEAFF,TGTGCCAGCAGGGGACTCAGCAACATGAACACTGAAGCTTTCTTT
TRBJ2-3,-,TRBV11-2,11,-,CASSLQETQYF,TGTGCCAGCAGCTTACAGGAGACGCAGTATTTT
TRBJ2-7,-,TRBV7-8,17,TRBD2,CASSLTPPGLADYEQYF,TGTGCCAGCAGCTTAACCCCGCCGGGACTAGCGGACTACGAGCAGTACTTC
TRBJ2-5,-,TRBV27,14,TRBD2,CASSYAGGRETQYF,TGTGCCAGCAGTTATGCGGGGGGGCGTGAGACCCAGTACTTC
TRBJ1-1,-,TRBV5-4,13,TRBD1,CASSYRGSTEAFF,TGTGCCAGCAGTTACAGGGGGAGCACTGAAGCTTTCTTT
TRBJ2-3,-,TRBV9,16,-,CASSPSVGRLTDTQYF,TGTGCCAGCAGCCCCTCGGTGGGGAGACTCACAGATACGCAGTATTTT
TRBJ2-5,-,TRBV4-1,14,-,CASSQDPRGETQYF,TGCGCCAGCAGCCAAGATCCAAGGGGGGAGACCCAGTACTTC
TRBJ2-5,-,TRBV14,14,-,CASSLLNDQETQYF,TGTGCCAGCAGCCTCCTAAACGACCAAGAGACCCAGTACTTC
TRBJ1-4,-,TRBV4-3,18,TRBD1,CASSPSALGQGAWEKLFF,TGCGCCAGCAGCCCCAGTGCGTTGGGACAGGGGGCTTGGGAAAAACTGTTTTTT
TRBJ2-1,-,TRBV10-3,16,-,CAISGLDSVSGDEQFF,TGTGCCATCAGTGGGTTGGACTCTGTAAGTGGGGATGAGCAGTTCTTC
TRBJ2-3,once,TRBV15,14,-,CATSSSGRGDTQYF,TGTGCCACCAGCAGCAGCGGCCGGGGTGATACGCAGTATTTT
TRBJ1-1,-,TRBV19,14,TRBD1,CASRLRDRGTEAFF,TGTGCCAGTAGGCTCCGGGACAGGGGTACTGAAGCTTTCTTT
TRBJ2-5,-,TRBV4-1,15,TRBD2,CASSHPSAGVETQYF,TGCGCCAGCAGCCATCCCTCGGCGGGAGTGGAGACCCAGTACTTC
TRBJ1-2,-,TRBV30,18,-,CAWSLDTISSPFNYGYTF,TGTGCCTGGAGTCTGGACACGATCAGTTCCCCTTTTAACTATGGCTACACCTTC
TRBJ1-5,-,TRBV4-1,14,TRBD1,CASSHRQGEQPQHF,TGCGCCAGCAGCCACCGACAGGGCGAACAGCCCCAGCATTTT
TRBJ1-1,-,TRBV6-5,15,-,CASKVGVEGDTEAFF,TGTGCCAGCAAAGTAGGGGTAGAGGGGGACACTGAAGCTTTCTTT
TRBJ2-1,-,TRBV10-3,14,-,CAISQADAHNEQFF,TGTGCCATCAGCCAGGCAGATGCCCACAATGAGCAGTTCTTC
TRBJ2-3,-,TRBV7-2,15,-,CASSLGPGIGDTQYF,TGTGCCAGCAGCTTAGGACCAGGTATTGGGGATACGCAGTATTTT